What follows are 10 T cell receptor beta chains derived from one specimen sequenced in a study of T cell responses to AZD1222 COVID-19 vaccine. The assay was immunoSEQ multiplex PCR, and TCRdb's table has in-frame clones only and misses some. The sample yields roughly 120,000 clones, around 89% seen once. This material consisted of peripheral blood, taken 28 days after the second AZD1222 dose. These TCRs come from an adult who received the AZD1222 COVID-19 vaccine.

This sequence joins TRBV9 and TRBJ2-3, with D tentatively TRBD1 (5 bases). Germline loops: CDR1 SGDLS, CDR2 YYNGEE. Trimming shortened V by 3 bases and J by 2 bases, and 13 bases separated the two germline ends. The CDR3 is made up of 15 amino acids. This chain's CDR3 is CASSASDSNTDTQYF. The CDR3 DNA reads TGTGCCAGCAGCGCCTCCGACAGCAACACAGATACGCAGTATTTT.

J is TRBJ2-1 and V is TRBV11-3; D uncertain. Trimming pared 5 bases from V and 2 bases from J, leaving 22 bases between. The CDR3 sequence is 18 residues long. Germline lookup yields CDR1 SGHNT and CDR2 YENEEA. The CDR3 loop is CASSPSPWSGTTYNEQFF. For the CDR3, the DNA is TGTGCCAGCAGCCCCTCTCCGTGGTCGGGTACAACCTACAATGAGCAGTTCTTC. Drawing the rest from reference TRBV11-3 and TRBJ2-1, the complete variable domain is EAGVVQSPRYKIIEKKQPVAFWCNPISGHNTLYWYLQNLGQGPELLIRYENEEAVDDSQLPKDRFSAERLKGVDSTLKIQPAELGDSAVYLCASSPSPWSGTTYNEQFFGPGTRLTVL.

This chain joins TRBV28 and TRBJ2-7; TRBD2 matches 8 bases. This CDR3 region has 19 residues. J gave up 1 base and V 5 bases, and 19 bases lay outside the gene matches. The germline V gene has CDR1 MDHEN and CDR2 SYDVKM. CDR3 in amino acids: CASSRDGFLAGRNSYEQYF. Written as DNA, the CDR3 is TGTGCCAGCAGTCGGGATGGGTTTTTAGCGGGACGTAATTCCTACGAGCAGTACTTC.

The chain is built from TRBV5-4 and TRBJ2-7, with D possibly being TRBD1 or TRBD2 (5 bases each). Germline-derived CDR1 and CDR2 are SGHNT and YYREEE (reference sequence). With 4 bases removed from V and 6 bases from J, the gap between germline ends came to 17 bases. This CDR3 spans 14 amino acids. The CDR3 sequence is CASSKAKDGGEQYF. The CDR3 nucleotides are TGTGCCAGCAGCAAAGCAAAAGATGGGGGCGAGCAGTACTTC. Filled out from reference TRBV5-4 and TRBJ2-7, the complete variable domain reads ETGVTQSPTHLIKTRGQQVTLRCSSQSGHNTVSWYQQALGQGPQFIFQYYREEENGRGNFPPRFSGLQFPNYSSELNVNALELDDSALYLCASSKAKDGGEQYFGPGTRLTVT.

The chain joins TRBV10-2 to TRBJ2-4; tentatively, D is TRBD1 (5 bases). V lost 6 bases and J 5 bases, leaving 17 bases between the germline ends. The CDR3 has 15 residues. CDR1 and CDR2 (germline): WSHSY, SAAADI. CDR3 residues: CASRNPFKGENIQYF. In nucleotides, the CDR3 is TGCGCCAGCAGAAACCCCTTTAAAGGGGAAAACATTCAGTACTTC.

A single count supports this clone. The rearrangement uses TRBV5-1 and TRBJ1-6; D is undetermined. Germline CDR1 and CDR2: SGHRS and YFSETQ. The CDR3 loop spans 14 amino acids. Trimming removed 2 bases at V and 9 bases at J, with 12 bases between. The CDR3 DNA reads TGCGCCAGCAGCTTTGAGGATATCGGTTCACCCCTCCACTTT. Translated, it gives CASSFEDIGSPLHF.

The chain employs TRBV6-5 and TRBJ1-2, with 7 bases that match TRBD1. Per the germline V gene, CDR1 is MNHEY and CDR2 is SVGAGI. V lost 4 bases, J lost 6 bases, and 11 bases stayed unmatched. This CDR3 has 15 residues. The CDR3 sequence: CASSSPGTASDGYTF. The CDR3 bases are TGTGCCAGCAGTTCCCCTGGGACAGCCAGCGATGGCTACACCTTC.

The chain links TRBV7-2 to TRBJ2-1; a weak D match, TRBD2 (6 bases). V lost 1 base and J lost 6, with 13 bases in between. CDR3 size: 15 residues. The germline V gene encodes CDR1 SGHTA and CDR2 FQGNSA. The CDR3 here is CASSLDGSLTNEQFF. The CDR3 DNA follows: TGTGCCAGCAGCTTAGACGGGAGCCTCACCAATGAGCAGTTCTTC.

The chain is built from TRBV7-3 and TRBJ1-2, with TRBD1 as a possible D gene (5 bases). The germline CDR1 and CDR2 sequences are SGHTA and FQGTGA. The germline V and J ends were trimmed by 4 bases and 4 bases, with 13 bases remaining between them. The CDR3 is 14 amino acids. The CDR3 is CASSSRQTSYGYTF. In nucleotides, the CDR3 is TGTGCCAGCAGCTCGCGACAGACTAGCTATGGCTACACCTTC.

The chain is built from TRBV19 and TRBJ2-4; D unclear. Trimming cost V 3 bases and J 5 bases, with 14 bases left between them. Germline CDR1 is LNHDA and CDR2 is SQIVND (reference sequence). CDR3 length: 15 amino acids. The CDR3 is CASSITLRNENIQYF. CDR3 nucleotides: TGTGCCAGTAGTATTACGCTAAGGAACGAAAACATTCAGTACTTC.